The 5 T cell receptor beta chains in this list originate from one sample, sequenced in a study of blood T cell repertoires in COVID-19. Libraries were prepared by immunoSEQ multiplex PCR; TCRdb keeps only in-frame clonotypes and omits some of them. The data contain under 100,000 clones, about 85% of them seen just once; the ten biggest clones take up roughly 15%. The sample consisted of peripheral blood. The receptors stem from a male donor with acute or convalescent COVID-19.

The chain is built from TRBV5-1 and TRBJ2-5, with 11 nucleotides matching TRBD2. Germline CDR1 is SGHRS and CDR2 is YFSETQ. J was trimmed by 3 bases and V by 4 bases; bases with no gene match: 5. This CDR3 is built from 15 residues. CDR3 amino acids: CASSGSSGGKETQYF. CDR3 nucleotides: TGCGCCAGCAGCGGATCTAGCGGGGGGAAAGAGACCCAGTACTTC.

The V and J genes are TRBV7-6 and TRBJ2-1; possibly TRBD2 for D (6 bases). V lost 6 bases and J lost 4, with 19 bases in between. CDR1 and CDR2 (germline): SGHVS, FNYEAQ. CDR3 size: 16 residues. The CDR3 DNA is TGTGCCAGCAGTCGCCTTAGCCAGCGGGTGTACAATGAGCAGTTCTTC. This encodes CASSRLSQRVYNEQFF.

The rearrangement uses TRBV5-8 and TRBJ1-4, with D possibly TRBD1 on 5 matching bases. Germline CDR1 SGHTS, CDR2 YDEGEE. V gave up 4 bases and J gave up 0 bases, with 13 bases separating them. CDR3 length equals 16 residues. CDR3 residues: CASSPRVTATNEKLFF. For the CDR3, the DNA is TGTGCCAGCAGCCCCAGGGTAACAGCAACTAATGAAAAACTGTTTTTT.

This chain uses TRBV21-1 with TRBJ2-7; TRBD1 reflects the table's D call only, with no check against the DNA. TRBV21-1 is recorded as a pseudogene. The CDR3 is made up of 16 amino acids. CDR3 coding DNA: TGTGCCAGCAGCAAACTCCGGGACAGGGTGGGCTACGAGCAGTACTTC. Translating gives CASSKLRDRVGYEQYF.

The gene calls are TRBV20-1 and TRBJ2-5; TRBD2 agrees at 7 bases. CDR3 length: 14 amino acids. Trimming removed 3 bases from V and 4 bases from J; junction bases left unmatched: 8. The V gene's germline CDR1 is DFQATT and CDR2 SNEGSKA (reference sequence). The CDR3 DNA is TGCAGTGCTAGTGCAAGGACTAGTCGAGAGACCCAGTACTTC. Protein sequence: CSASARTSRETQYF.